This T cell receptor (beta chain) was sequenced during a study of human T cells and chemical hapten exposure. Across the study: Diphenylcyclopropenone was applied weekly to patients' scalps across the roughly 23-week study.

General observations from the study: Significantly more large CDR3 similarity clusters were formed by expanded TCRs than by controls. Patch test score tracked positively with PT1 expanded TCR counts.

Sample time point: patch test 1, 2 weeks after DPC sensitization. As for treatment: therapeutic diphenylcyclopropenone sensitization with weekly scalp DPC. This clonotype was seen ten or more times. Its antigen is unknown. MiXCR was run by TCRdb on the RACE reads, yielding one entry per CDR3 protein. The sample lists around 52,000 distinct CDR3 sequences, 9.3% occurring once. This TCR was sampled from a woman in her 40s with alopecia areata. Some clones in this sample may be carry-over from other donors' samples. The specimen was whole blood, collected in connection with sensitization to the hapten diphenylcyclopropenone (DPC).

CDR3 DNA: TGTGCCAGCAGACCAAACTTACGGGGTCAAGAGACCCAGTACTTC. Protein sequence: CASRPNLRGQETQYF. The chain has TRBV6-2 or TRBV6-3 and TRBJ2-5, with a weak D call TRBD2 (5 bases). The CDR3 has 15 residues. The germline V gene encodes CDR1 MNHEY and CDR2 SVGEGT. The V gene lost 6 bases and the J gene lost 2 bases, with 16 bases spanning the gap.